Below are 29 T cell receptor beta chains sequenced from a single sample in a study of human T cells and chemical hapten exposure. One entry per CDR3 protein, called by TCRdb with MiXCR from the RACE reads. Of just over 350,000 distinct CDR3 sequences in the sample, about 6% were seen once. Time point given: patch test 2, 6 weeks after DPC sensitization. Treatment in this sample: therapeutic diphenylcyclopropenone sensitization with weekly scalp DPC. The sample consisted of whole blood, taken in connection with sensitization to the hapten diphenylcyclopropenone (DPC). These TCRs come from a woman in her late teens or twenties with alopecia areata. Some clones in this sample may be carry-over from other donors' samples.

This clonotype was seen many times. The rearrangement uses TRBV6-6 and TRBJ1-1, with 7 bases lining up with TRBD1. The CDR3 is 13 amino acids. With V trimmed by 4 bases and J by 8 bases, 7 bases remained unmatched. The germline V gene has CDR1 MNHNY and CDR2 SVGAGI (reference sequence). DNA for the CDR3: TGTGCCAGCAGTTCGGACAGGCCCATAGAAGCTTTCTTT. Its translation is CASSSDRPIEAFF.

This sequence joins TRBV11-2 and TRBJ2-1; D is tentatively TRBD1 or TRBD2 (6 bases each). The CDR3 is made up of 15 amino acids. V dropped 0 bases and J dropped 8 bases, with 14 bases sitting between them. Germline values: CDR1 SGHAT, CDR2 FQNNGV. The CDR3 region is CASSLDRGLAYEQFF. The DNA of the CDR3 is TGTGCCAGCAGCTTAGATCGGGGGCTAGCGTATGAGCAGTTCTTC.

This clonotype was recorded at least ten times. This sequence joins TRBV28 and TRBJ1-1; the D is unclear. The V gene lost 5 bases and the J gene lost 0 bases, with 13 bases spanning the gap. The length of the CDR3 is 15 residues. CDR1 and CDR2 from the germline V gene are MDHEN and SYDVKM. The CDR3 region has the DNA TGTGCCAGCAGTACCCCGGACCCCCTGAACACTGAAGCTTTCTTT. Translating it yields CASSTPDPLNTEAFF.

Many counts were recorded for this clonotype. The CDR3 loop is CASSYVASWGSSYNEQFF. In DNA form, the CDR3 reads TGTGCCAGCAGTTACGTGGCTAGTTGGGGTAGCTCCTACAATGAGCAGTTCTTC. The genes are TRBV6-2 or TRBV6-3 and TRBJ2-1; D gene ambiguous. The CDR3 extends over 18 amino acids. Germline values: CDR1 MNHEY, CDR2 SVGEGT. V was pared by 2 bases and J by 0 bases, with 17 bases between.

This clonotype showed up just a few times. This chain connects TRBV6-4 to TRBJ2-2; D gene uncertain. This CDR3 comprises 15 residues. V lost 5 bases and J lost 6, with 16 bases in between. Germline V gives CDR1 MRHNA, CDR2 SNTAGT. This CDR3 is CASSPTVNWAGELFF. For the CDR3, the DNA is TGTGCCAGCAGTCCAACGGTGAACTGGGCCGGGGAGCTGTTTTTT.

V gene TRBV21-1 combines with J gene TRBJ2-7; the table's TRBD1 call for D was not verified on the DNA. TRBV21-1 is a documented pseudogene. CDR3 length: 17 amino acids. The DNA for the CDR3 is TGTGCCAGCAGCAAGAGATTTCGGACGCAGGGGGGTCACGAGCAGTACTTC. As protein: CASSKRFRTQGGHEQYF.

This clonotype was observed many times. The gene calls are TRBV29-1 and TRBJ2-6, with D hard to call. The germline CDR1 and CDR2 sequences are SQVTM and ANQGSEA. The CDR3 runs 12 residues. Between the trimmed V and J ends, which lost 6 bases and 3 bases, there was a span of 6 bases. The CDR3 loop reads CSVAHGANVLTF. In DNA, the CDR3 is TGCAGCGTCGCGCATGGGGCCAACGTCCTGACTTTC. Drawing the rest from reference TRBV29-1 and TRBJ2-6, the complete variable domain is SAVISQKPSRDICQRGTSLTIQCQVDSQVTMMFWYRQQPGQSLTLIATANQGSEATYESGFVIDKFPISRPNLTFSTLTVSNMSPEDSSIYLCSVAHGANVLTFGAGSRLTVL.

The genes are TRBV12-3 or TRBV12-4 and TRBJ2-3; 7 positions match TRBD2. CDR3 size: 16 residues. With V trimmed by 9 bases and J by 0 bases, 12 bases remained unmatched. The CDR3 here is CASRSWASGSTDTQYF. In DNA form, the CDR3 reads TGTGCCAGTAGGTCTTGGGCTAGCGGTAGCACAGATACGCAGTATTTT.

This clonotype was counted many times. The V and J genes are TRBV6-2 or TRBV6-3 and TRBJ2-6; no clear D. Trimming shortened V by 4 bases and J by 0 bases, and 7 bases separated the two germline ends. The CDR3 has 15 residues. Germline V gene lookup returns CDR1 MNHEY and CDR2 SVGEGT. In DNA form, the CDR3 reads TGTGCCAGCAGTTGGAGCCTCTCTGGGGCCAACGTCCTGACTTTC. It specifies CASSWSLSGANVLTF.

This clonotype was picked up a small number of times. The rearrangement joins TRBV5-6 to TRBJ2-7; D gene unclear. V was trimmed by 0 bases and J by 3 bases, leaving 10 bases between them. The length of the CDR3 is 14 residues. Germline CDR1 is SGHDT and CDR2 is YYEEEE. The CDR3 DNA sequence: TGTGCCAGCAGCTTGGTCGCTCATAGCTACGAGCAGTACTTC. Protein product: CASSLVAHSYEQYF.

This clonotype was picked up many times. The rearrangement links TRBV20-1 to TRBJ2-7; a possible D gene is TRBD1 (5 bases). V shed 2 bases and J shed 1 base, with 6 bases lying between them. There are 12 residues in the CDR3. Germline values: CDR1 DFQATT, CDR2 SNEGSKA (reference sequence). CDR3: CSARSGSYEQYF. The CDR3 coding sequence is TGCAGTGCTAGATCAGGGTCCTACGAGCAGTACTTC.

There are many counts of this clonotype. This chain connects TRBV5-1 to TRBJ2-5; D remains unclear. V was clipped by 0 bases and J by 1 base, with 4 bases between them. Per germline, CDR1 SGHRS and CDR2 YFSETQ. CDR3 length: 13 residues. CDR3 sequence reads: CASSLGFQETQYF. In nucleotides, the CDR3 is TGCGCCAGCAGCTTGGGCTTCCAAGAGACCCAGTACTTC. Full variable domain (rest looked up from reference TRBV5-1 and TRBJ2-5): KAGVTQTPRYLIKTRGQQVTLSCSPISGHRSVSWYQQTPGQGLQFLFEYFSETQRNKGNFPGRFSGRQFSNSRSEMNVSTLELGDSALYLCASSLGFQETQYFGPGTRLLVL.

The chain couples TRBV20-1 to TRBJ1-1; D gene unclear. The ends were cut back, 3 bases at V and 1 base at J, with 9 bases in the middle. The CDR3 length is 13 residues. Per germline, CDR1 DFQATT and CDR2 SNEGSKA (reference sequence). The CDR3 sequence is CSASEGGNTEAFF. The DNA of the CDR3 is TGCAGTGCTAGTGAGGGAGGGAACACTGAAGCTTTCTTT.

This clonotype appeared many times. The gene calls are TRBV12-3 or TRBV12-4 and TRBJ1-5; unclear D gene. Trimming took off 6 bases at V and 11 bases at J, with 11 bases between the two ends. This CDR3 comprises 11 residues. The CDR3 region is CASRAMGTQHF. The CDR3 nucleotides are TGTGCCAGCAGGGCTATGGGGACCCAGCATTTT.

The J gene is TRBJ1-2, the V gene TRBV5-4; possibly TRBD1 for D (5 bases). Germline loops: CDR1 SGHNT, CDR2 YYREEE (reference sequence). The CDR3 sequence is 13 residues long. The ends were cut back, 0 bases at V and 7 bases at J, with 10 bases in the middle. This CDR3 is CASSLVGAPGYTF. The CDR3 DNA sequence: TGTGCCAGCAGCTTGGTAGGGGCCCCTGGCTACACCTTC.

The chain is built from TRBV7-9 and TRBJ1-2, with unresolved D. The germline gives CDR1 SEHNR, CDR2 FQNEAQ (reference sequence). V was shortened by 5 bases and J by 5 bases, with 18 bases between the two germline ends. The CDR3 is made up of 15 amino acids. CDR3 loop: CASSHERAASYGYTF. DNA of the CDR3: TGTGCCAGCAGCCATGAGAGGGCTGCTTCGTATGGCTACACCTTC. Using reference TRBV7-9 and TRBJ1-2 for the parts outside the CDR3, the full variable domain is DTGVSQNPRHKITKRGQNVTFRCDPISEHNRLYWYRQTLGQGPEFLTYFQNEAQLEKSRLLSDRFSAERPKGSFSTLEIQRTEQGDSAMYLCASSHERAASYGYTFGSGTRLTVV.

At least ten counts were recorded for this clonotype. The V call is TRBV12-3 or TRBV12-4, the J call TRBJ1-5; 8 nucleotides agree with TRBD1. The CDR3 runs 12 residues. J lost 7 bases, V lost 6 bases, and 2 bases had no gene match. The CDR3 bases are TGTGCCAGCAGGGGGACAGGCCAGCCCCAGCATTTT. Protein product: CASRGTGQPQHF.

The table lists this clonotype with many counts. The chain recombines TRBV28 with TRBJ1-6; perhaps TRBD1 as D (5 bases). CDR1 MDHEN and CDR2 SYDVKM come from the germline V gene. V was shortened by 8 bases and J by 0 bases, with 14 bases between the two germline ends. The CDR3 runs 16 residues. This CDR3 is CASVRQLTSYNSPLHF. Here the CDR3 DNA reads TGTGCCAGCGTAAGACAGCTTACCTCCTATAATTCACCCCTCCACTTT.

This clonotype occurred many times. The V and J genes are TRBV6-5 and TRBJ2-1; maybe TRBD1 (6 bases). Germline V gene sequence: CDR1 MNHEY, CDR2 SVGAGI. Deletions cut 5 bases from V and 7 bases from J, with 15 bases between. CDR3 length equals 14 residues. The CDR3 DNA follows: TGTGCCAGCAGTGCTATAAGGACAGCGAATGAGCAGTTCTTC. Translation gives CASSAIRTANEQFF.

J is TRBJ1-3 and V is TRBV6-5; D gene unclear. CDR1 is MNHEY, CDR2 SVGAGI, per germline. The CDR3 loop spans 16 amino acids. The V end lost 0 bases, the J end lost 0 bases, and 9 bases lay between the germline ends. The CDR3 DNA reads as TGTGCCAGCAGTTACTCCGCGCAGACCTCTGGAAACACCATATATTTT. This codes for CASSYSAQTSGNTIYF.

This chain uses TRBV6-2 or TRBV6-3 with TRBJ2-5, with a tentative D call TRBD1 (6 bases). Germline values: CDR1 MNHEY, CDR2 SVGEGT. Trimming stripped 6 bases from V and 6 bases from J, with 11 bases between. The CDR3 runs 12 residues. The chain's CDR3 is CASRSDRKTQYF. The CDR3 nucleotides are TGTGCCAGCAGATCTGACAGGAAGACCCAGTACTTC.

This clonotype was observed many times. The V call is TRBV13, the J call TRBJ1-1; possible D gene TRBD1, 6 bases. This CDR3 region has 13 residues. Between the trimmed V and J ends, which lost 0 bases and 8 bases, there was a span of 10 bases. CDR1 PRHDT and CDR2 FYEKMQ come from the germline V gene (reference sequence). CDR3 sequence: CASSLGEQGEAFF. The DNA for the CDR3 is TGTGCCAGCAGCTTAGGCGAACAGGGAGAAGCTTTCTTT.

This clonotype was seen a handful of times. The V call is TRBV10-3, the J call TRBJ2-1; D not resolved. In germline, CDR1 is ENHRY, CDR2 SYGVKD. The CDR3 runs to 13 residues. V dropped 4 bases and J dropped 5 bases, with 9 bases sitting between them. The DNA of the CDR3 is TGTGCCATCAGTGGCCCGCTTAACAATGAGCAGTTCTTC. Protein: CAISGPLNNEQFF.

In its sample, this clonotype was seen many times. The chain uses TRBV20-1 and TRBJ2-5, with 7 positions matching TRBD1. The CDR3 is 13 amino acids. With V trimmed by 5 bases and J by 5 bases, 8 bases remained unmatched. Germline loops: CDR1 DFQATT, CDR2 SNEGSKA (reference sequence). Here the CDR3 reads CSAATGLLETQYF. The DNA for the CDR3 is TGCAGTGCTGCGACAGGGCTTTTGGAGACCCAGTACTTC.

The V call is TRBV29-1, the J call TRBJ2-3; TRBD1 might be the D (6 bases). V dropped 2 bases and J dropped 0 bases, with 15 bases sitting between them. The germline gives CDR1 SQVTM, CDR2 ANQGSEA. This CDR3 contains 16 residues. As DNA, the CDR3 is TGCAGCGTTGAACCCCAGGACAGTACTAGCACAGATACGCAGTATTTT. Residues: CSVEPQDSTSTDTQYF.

This clonotype showed up just a few times. The rearrangement links TRBV10-3 to TRBJ2-5, with a possible D match to TRBD1 (5 bases). Looked up from germline, CDR1 is ENHRY and CDR2 is SYGVKD. Trimming took 0 bases from V and 1 from J, leaving 6 bases between them. The CDR3 sequence is 14 residues long. Here the CDR3 reads CAISESQVQETQYF. The CDR3 DNA sequence: TGTGCCATCAGTGAGTCACAGGTCCAAGAGACCCAGTACTTC.

There are a few counts of this clonotype. The chain is built from TRBV20-1 and TRBJ1-4; TRBD1 might be the D (5 bases). Germline V lookup: CDR1 DFQATT, CDR2 SNEGSKA (reference sequence). CDR3 length equals 15 residues. The V end was cut by 0 bases, the J end by 8 bases, with 16 bases between. CDR3 sequence: CSARDQARADEKLFF. The CDR3 DNA follows: TGCAGTGCTAGAGATCAGGCCAGGGCGGACGAAAAACTGTTTTTT.

In this sample, this clonotype turned up many times. The V gene is TRBV6-6, the J gene TRBJ1-4; the D gene is possibly TRBD1 (5 bases). Trimming shortened V by 7 bases and J by 4 bases, and 13 bases separated the two germline ends. In germline, CDR1 is MNHNY, CDR2 SVGAGI (reference sequence). This CDR3 has 14 amino acids. CDR3 loop: CASIGTGGNEKLFF. CDR3 DNA sequence: TGTGCCAGCATCGGGACCGGGGGTAATGAAAAACTGTTTTTT.

This clonotype was seen a few times. This chain uses TRBV4-3 with TRBJ2-3, with TRBD2 as a possible D gene (6 bases). CDR1 is LGHNA, CDR2 YSLEER, per germline. The CDR3 contains 15 residues. Trimming removed 0 bases from V and 5 bases from J, with 12 bases in between. In DNA, the CDR3 is TGCGCCAGCAGCCAAGACGGGGGTGGGGGAGATACGCAGTATTTT. This sequence encodes CASSQDGGGGDTQYF.